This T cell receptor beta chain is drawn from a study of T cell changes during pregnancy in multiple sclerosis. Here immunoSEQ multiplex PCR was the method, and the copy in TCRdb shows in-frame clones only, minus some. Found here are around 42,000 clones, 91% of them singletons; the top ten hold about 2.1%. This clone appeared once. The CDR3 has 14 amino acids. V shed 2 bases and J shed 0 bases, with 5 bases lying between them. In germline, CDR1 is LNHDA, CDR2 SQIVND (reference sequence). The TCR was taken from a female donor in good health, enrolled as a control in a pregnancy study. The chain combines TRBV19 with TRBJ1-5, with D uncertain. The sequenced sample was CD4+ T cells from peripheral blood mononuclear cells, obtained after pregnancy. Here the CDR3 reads CASSIHNSNQPQHF. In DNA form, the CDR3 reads TGTGCCAGTAGTATACACAATAGCAATCAGCCCCAGCATTTT.